This TCR beta chain was captured by sequencing in a study of T cells in Graves' hyperthyroidism and ophthalmopathy. The sample holds many counts of this clonotype. Its specificity is not known. Whole-study results and caveats: Within blood appeared most thyroid clonotypes that had expanded above 0.001.

The germline CDR1 and CDR2 sequences are MNHNS and SASEGT. This CDR3 comprises 14 residues. The V segment lost 0 bases and the J segment 2 bases; nucleotides outside the gene matches: 0. Researchers amplified the TCR beta CDR3 regions from RNA transcripts. The TCR CDR3 first-round RT-PCR relied on the HTBI primer set. A single record per CDR3 protein comes from TCRdb applying MiXCR to the multiplex PCR reads. The sample records 490,000 or so distinct CDR3 sequences, roughly 21% being singletons. Sequencing was done on a sample of blood. V usage is TRBV6-1 and J usage is TRBJ2-5; TRBD2 aligns across 7 bases. This receptor was obtained from a man aged 35 to 55 with Graves' ophthalmopathy. The CDR3 DNA reads as TGTGCCAGCAGTGAAGCGGGGGGGCAAGAGACCCAGTACTTC. Protein sequence: CASSEAGGQETQYF.